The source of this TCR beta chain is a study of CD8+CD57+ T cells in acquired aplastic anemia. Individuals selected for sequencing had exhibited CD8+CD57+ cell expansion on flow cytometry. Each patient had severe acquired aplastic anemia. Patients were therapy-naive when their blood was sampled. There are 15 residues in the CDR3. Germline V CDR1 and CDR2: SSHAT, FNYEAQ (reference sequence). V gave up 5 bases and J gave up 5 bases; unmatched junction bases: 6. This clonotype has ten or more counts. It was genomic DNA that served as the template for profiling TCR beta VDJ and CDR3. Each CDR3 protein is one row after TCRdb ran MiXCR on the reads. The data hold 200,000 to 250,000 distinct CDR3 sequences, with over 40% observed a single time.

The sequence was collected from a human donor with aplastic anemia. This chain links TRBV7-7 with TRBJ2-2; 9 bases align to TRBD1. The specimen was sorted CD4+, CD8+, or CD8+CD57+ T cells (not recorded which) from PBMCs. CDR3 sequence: CASSPLTGGTGELFF. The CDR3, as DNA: TGTGCCAGCAGCCCTCTGACAGGGGGGACCGGGGAGCTGTTTTTT.